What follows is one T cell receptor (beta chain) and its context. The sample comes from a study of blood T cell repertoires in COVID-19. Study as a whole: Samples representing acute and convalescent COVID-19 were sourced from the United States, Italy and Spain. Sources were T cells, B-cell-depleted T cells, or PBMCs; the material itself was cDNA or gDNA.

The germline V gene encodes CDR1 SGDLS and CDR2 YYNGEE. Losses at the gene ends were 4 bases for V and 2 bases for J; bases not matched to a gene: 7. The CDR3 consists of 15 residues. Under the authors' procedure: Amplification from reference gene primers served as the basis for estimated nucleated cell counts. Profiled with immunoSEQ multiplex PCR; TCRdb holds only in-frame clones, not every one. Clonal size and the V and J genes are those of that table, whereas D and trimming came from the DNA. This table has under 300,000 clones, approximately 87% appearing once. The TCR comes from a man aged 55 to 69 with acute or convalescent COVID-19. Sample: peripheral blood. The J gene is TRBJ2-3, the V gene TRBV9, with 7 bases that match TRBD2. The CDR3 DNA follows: TGTGCCAGCAGCACCCTAGCGGCTAACACAGATACGCAGTATTTT. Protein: CASSTLAANTDTQYF. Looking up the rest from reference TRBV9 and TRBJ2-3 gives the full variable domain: DSGVTQTPKHLITATGQRVTLRCSPRSGDLSVYWYQQSLDQGLQFLIQYYNGEERAKGNILERFSAQQFPDLHSELNLSSLELGDSALYFCASSTLAANTDTQYFGPGTRLTVL.